The source of this T cell receptor beta chain is a study of blood T cell repertoires in COVID-19. The germline V gene has CDR1 PRHDT and CDR2 FYEKMQ (reference sequence). This CDR3 region has 16 residues. The V and J ends lost 5 bases and 3 bases, in that order; junction bases with no gene match: 9. Sequencing was performed with immunoSEQ multiplex PCR; in TCRdb, only in-frame clones are kept and a portion is missing. The sample includes about 160,000 clones, 70% to 90% of them seen just once. V usage is TRBV13 and J usage is TRBJ2-2, with 7 bases matching TRBD2. The receptor was derived from a woman aged 45-65 years who had recovered from COVID-19. The sample consisted of PBMCs or T cells enriched from blood (not recorded which). This CDR3 is CASSPWGGTHTGELFF. CDR3 nucleotide sequence: TGTGCCAGCAGCCCTTGGGGGGGTACGCACACCGGGGAGCTGTTTTTT.